The rows below give T cell receptor beta chains drawn from one sample of a study of T cell changes during pregnancy in multiple sclerosis. Clones were read by immunoSEQ multiplex PCR, and TCRdb kept only the in-frame ones, dropping some. The repertoire consists of 35,000 to 45,000 clones, with 91% occurring once and the leading ten covering roughly 2%. The material sequenced was CD4+ T cells from peripheral blood mononuclear cells, taken after pregnancy. The receptors were gathered from a female donor in good health, enrolled as a control in a pregnancy study. Each CDR3 is given with its conserved first and last residue. A D gene is named only where the DNA matches it firmly. A row's size may be missing; if present it is once, few, many or a size class.

v_call	d_call	cdr3_length	clone_size	j_call	cdr3_aa	cdr3_nt
TRBV5-1	TRBD2	17	-	TRBJ2-3	CASSPGLAGGSTDTQYF	TGCGCCAGCAGCCCTGGACTAGCGGGGGGGAGCACAGATACGCAGTATTTT
TRBV7-2	TRBD2	14	-	TRBJ2-5	CASSLGGSRETQYF	TGTGCCAGCAGCTTAGGCGGGAGTAGAGAGACCCAGTACTTC
TRBV7-2	-	13	once	TRBJ2-7	CASSFKARYEQYF	TGTGCCAGCAGCTTCAAGGCGCGGTACGAGCAGTACTTC
TRBV6-6	TRBD2	14	-	TRBJ2-4	CASTLTSGGNIQYF	TGTGCCAGCACACTGACTAGCGGGGGGAACATTCAGTACTTC
TRBV7-8	TRBD2	17	-	TRBJ2-5	CASLKGRFAGGQETQYF	TGTGCCAGCTTAAAGGGTCGTTTTGCGGGGGGCCAAGAGACCCAGTACTTC
TRBV9	-	14	-	TRBJ1-5	CASSVDAGNQPQHF	TGTGCCAGCAGCGTAGATGCGGGCAATCAGCCCCAGCATTTT
TRBV5-1	-	14	-	TRBJ1-1	CASSSDRENTEAFF	TGCGCCAGCAGCTCGGACAGAGAGAACACTGAAGCTTTCTTT
TRBV5-1	TRBD1	14	-	TRBJ2-2	CASSLRGQGGELFF	TGCGCCAGCAGCTTGAGGGGGCAAGGCGGGGAGCTGTTTTTT
TRBV27	-	13	-	TRBJ2-1	CASSIQRQDEQFF	TGTGCCAGCAGTATACAAAGACAGGATGAGCAGTTCTTC
TRBV7-2	-	13	once	TRBJ2-3	CASSFGTTDTQYF	TGTGCCAGCAGCTTCGGGACAACAGATACGCAGTATTTT
TRBV2	-	14	-	TRBJ1-4	CASRAGGPVGKLFF	TGTGCCAGCAGGGCCGGGGGACCGGTCGGAAAACTGTTTTTT
TRBV30	-	14	-	TRBJ1-3	CAWSVRSSGNTIYF	TGTGCCTGGAGTGTACGGAGCTCTGGAAACACCATATATTTT
TRBV21-1	-	12	-	TRBJ1-6	CIGPGQGSPLHF	TGTATCGGTCCGGGACAGGGGTCACCCCTCCACTTT
TRBV21-1	-	11	-	TRBJ1-1	CASSNRDRAFF	TGTGCCAGCAGCAACCGGGACAGGGCTTTCTTT
TRBV30	TRBD2	12	-	TRBJ2-1	CAWTSGYNEQFF	TGTGCCTGGACTAGCGGCTACAATGAGCAGTTCTTC
TRBV28	-	13	-	TRBJ1-6	CATTGSYNSPLHF	TGTGCCACCACAGGCTCCTATAATTCACCCCTCCACTTT
TRBV7-2	TRBD1	14	-	TRBJ1-1	CASSLQGASTEAFF	TGTGCCAGCAGCTTACAGGGGGCGAGCACTGAAGCTTTCTTT
TRBV6-1	-	17	-	TRBJ2-7	CASSAPQGNQGGPEQYF	TGTGCCAGCAGTGCCCCGCAGGGGAACCAGGGTGGACCCGAGCAGTACTTC
TRBV7-7	TRBD1	13	-	TRBJ2-1	CASSPGQNNEQFF	TGTGCCAGCAGCCCGGGACAGAACAATGAGCAGTTCTTC
TRBV27	TRBD1	13	few	TRBJ1-6	CASSKDRVSPLHF	TGTGCCAGCAGTAAAGACAGGGTTTCACCCCTCCACTTT
TRBV5-1	-	17	-	TRBJ2-7	CASSLALGSGPDGEQYF	TGCGCCAGCAGCTTGGCCCTGGGTAGCGGACCAGACGGCGAGCAGTACTTC
TRBV5-1	-	15	-	TRBJ2-7	CASLAEPQNRGEQYF	TGCGCCAGCCTTGCGGAACCTCAAAATCGTGGTGAGCAGTACTTC
TRBV18	TRBD1	14	-	TRBJ1-2	CASSPTGGGYGYTF	TGTGCCAGCTCACCCACAGGGGGCGGCTATGGCTACACCTTC
TRBV7-8	-	18	-	TRBJ2-6	CASSLRGGGGRGANVLTF	TGTGCCAGCAGCTTAAGGGGAGGGGGGGGGCGAGGGGCCAACGTCCTGACTTTC
TRBV14	-	15	-	TRBJ1-2	CASSHTKGANYGYTF	TGTGCCAGCAGCCATACCAAGGGGGCTAACTATGGCTACACCTTC
TRBV7-3	-	13	-	TRBJ1-2	CASSPSTVAGYTF	TGTGCCAGCAGCCCCTCGACAGTGGCTGGCTACACCTTC